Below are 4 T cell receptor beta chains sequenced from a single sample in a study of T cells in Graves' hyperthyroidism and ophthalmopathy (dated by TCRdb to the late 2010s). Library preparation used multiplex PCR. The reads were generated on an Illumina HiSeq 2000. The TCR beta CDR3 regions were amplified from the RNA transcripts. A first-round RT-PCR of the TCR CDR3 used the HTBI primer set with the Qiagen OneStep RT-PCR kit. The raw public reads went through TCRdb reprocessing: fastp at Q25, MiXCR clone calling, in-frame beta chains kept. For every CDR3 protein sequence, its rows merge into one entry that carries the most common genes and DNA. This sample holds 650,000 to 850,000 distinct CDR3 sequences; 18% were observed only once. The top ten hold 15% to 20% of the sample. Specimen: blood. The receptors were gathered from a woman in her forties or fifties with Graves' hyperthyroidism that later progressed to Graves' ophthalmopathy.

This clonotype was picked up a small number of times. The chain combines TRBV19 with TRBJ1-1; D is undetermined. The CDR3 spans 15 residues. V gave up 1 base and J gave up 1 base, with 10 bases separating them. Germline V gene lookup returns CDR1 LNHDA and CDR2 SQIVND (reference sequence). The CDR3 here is CASSIGGRRNTEAFF. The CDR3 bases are TGTGCCAGTAGTATAGGGGGTCGGAGGAACACTGAAGCTTTCTTT.

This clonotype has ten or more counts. The CDR3 DNA sequence: TGTGCCAGCAGTTCCCCAGCGGGGGAGACCCAGTACTTC. Translation: CASSSPAGETQYF. The J gene is TRBJ2-5, the V gene TRBV12-3 or TRBV12-4; 7 bases agree with TRBD2. The CDR3 has 13 amino acids. The ends lost 4 bases at V and 5 bases at J; junction bases unmatched: 4.

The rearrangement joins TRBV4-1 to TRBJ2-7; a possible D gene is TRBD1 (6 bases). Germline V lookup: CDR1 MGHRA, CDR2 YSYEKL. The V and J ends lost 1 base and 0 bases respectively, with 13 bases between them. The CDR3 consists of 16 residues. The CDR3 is CASSQVLTGSSYEQYF. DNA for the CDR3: TGCGCCAGCAGCCAAGTTTTGACAGGTAGCTCCTACGAGCAGTACTTC.

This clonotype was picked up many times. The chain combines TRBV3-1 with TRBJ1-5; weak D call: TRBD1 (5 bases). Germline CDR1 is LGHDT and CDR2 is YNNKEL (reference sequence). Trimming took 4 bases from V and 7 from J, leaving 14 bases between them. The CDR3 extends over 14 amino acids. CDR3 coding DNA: TGTGCCAGCAGCCCCCGGACGAAGGGGCAGCCCCAGCATTTT. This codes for CASSPRTKGQPQHF.